Below, 22 T cell receptor beta chains from the same sample are listed, as sequenced in a study of blood T cell repertoires in COVID-19. Assay: immunoSEQ multiplex PCR; the TCRdb copy retains only in-frame clones and omits some. There are about 120,000 clones in the sample; about four fifths occur only once, and 2% to 2.5% lies in the top ten. Input material: peripheral blood. These receptors all come from a man in his 70s with acute or convalescent COVID-19.

The rearrangement uses TRBV6-2 or TRBV6-3 and TRBJ2-1; TRBD1 might be the D (5 bases). Germline CDR1 MNHEY, CDR2 SVGEGT. The CDR3 runs 17 residues. V lost 0 bases to trimming and J lost 3 bases, with 15 bases between them. CDR3 sequence: CASSYSSPAGIYNEQFF. CDR3 DNA sequence: TGTGCCAGCAGTTACTCGAGTCCGGCAGGGATCTACAATGAGCAGTTCTTC.

V gene TRBV2 combines with J gene TRBJ2-7; 10 nucleotides line up with TRBD1. Germline values: CDR1 SNHLY, CDR2 FYNNEI. J gave up 6 bases and V 5 bases, and 10 bases lay outside the gene matches. This CDR3 contains 15 residues. CDR3 nucleotide sequence: TGTGCCAGCAGTCCGGGGACAGGGGAAGAGGTCGAGCAGTACTTC. Protein: CASSPGTGEEVEQYF.

The V call is TRBV4-3, the J call TRBJ1-4, with TRBD1 identical over 10 bases. Germline CDR1 and CDR2: LGHNA and YSLEER. V shed 4 bases and J 6 bases; nucleotides not matched to a gene: 17. This CDR3 is built from 19 residues. The CDR3 sequence is CASSPLPSRDRGVDEKLFF. CDR3 coding DNA: TGCGCCAGCAGCCCCCTACCGTCCCGGGACAGGGGTGTCGATGAAAAACTGTTTTTT.

The chain combines TRBV29-1 with TRBJ1-1; D possibly corresponds to TRBD1 (6 bases). The CDR3 covers 11 residues. Trimming left V 4 bases short and J 5 bases short, with 8 bases between. The germline CDR1 and CDR2 sequences are SQVTM and ANQGSEA. CDR3 in amino acids: CSVGGLTEAFF. In DNA form, the CDR3 reads TGCAGCGTTGGGGGGCTTACTGAAGCTTTCTTT.

The chain links TRBV3-1 (or the pseudogene TRBV3-2) to TRBJ1-2; 8 nucleotides agree with TRBD1. Looked up from germline, CDR1 is LGHDT and CDR2 is YNNKEL (reference sequence). The CDR3 covers 16 residues. After removal of 4 bases from V and 0 bases from J, the junction contained 7 bases not matched to a gene. CDR3 protein: CASSRSDRGPNYGYTF. CDR3 bases: TGTGCCAGCAGCCGGAGCGACAGGGGTCCTAACTATGGCTACACCTTC.

J is TRBJ1-6 and V is TRBV18; 9 bases map to TRBD1. CDR1 is KGHSH, CDR2 LQKENI, per germline. CDR3 length equals 14 residues. With 5 bases clipped from V and 7 bases from J, the junction kept 3 bases outside the gene matches. In DNA form, the CDR3 reads TGTGCCAGCTCAGAACAGGGGGCGAATTCACCCCTCCACTTT. This encodes CASSEQGANSPLHF.

CDR3 sequence reads: CASSQNTGATGELFF. CDR3 coding DNA: TGTGCCAGCAGCCAAAACACAGGGGCCACCGGGGAGCTGTTTTTT. The chain joins TRBV3-1 (or the pseudogene TRBV3-2) to TRBJ2-2; 7 positions match TRBD1. Germline V CDR1 and CDR2: LGHDT, YNNKEL (reference sequence). The V gene end was trimmed by 2 bases and the J gene end by 4 bases; junction bases not matched to a gene: 4. This CDR3 is built from 15 residues.

CDR3 region: CASSRKPSGRLGLSTEAFF. CDR3 DNA sequence: TGTGCCAGCAGTCGTAAACCCTCGGGCAGGTTGGGACTTAGCACTGAAGCTTTCTTT. This chain joins TRBV27 and TRBJ1-1; the D gene is possibly TRBD1 (5 bases). CDR1 and CDR2 (germline): MNHEY, SMNVEV (reference sequence). The CDR3 is made up of 19 amino acids. With 5 bases removed from V and 4 bases from J, the gap between germline ends came to 29 bases.

This clone has a handful of counts. This chain links TRBV6-5 with TRBJ1-5; no clear D gene. This CDR3 spans 15 amino acids. Germline loops: CDR1 MNHEY, CDR2 SVGAGI. With 5 bases removed from V and 6 bases from J, the gap between germline ends came to 17 bases. Here the CDR3 reads CASSPRRGEAQPQHF. CDR3 coding DNA: TGTGCCAGCAGTCCGCGCCGGGGTGAGGCTCAGCCCCAGCATTTT.

This clone was found a few times. This chain connects TRBV7-6 to TRBJ1-2, with TRBD1 as a possible D gene (5 bases). The CDR3 sequence is 15 residues long. With 1 base removed from V and 8 bases from J, the gap between germline ends came to 17 bases. Germline CDR1 and CDR2: SGHVS and FNYEAQ. CDR3 DNA: TGTGCCAGCAGCTTAGACGGGGGGGGACTCCTAGGCTACACCTTC. Its protein product is CASSLDGGGLLGYTF.

The V and J genes are TRBV30 and TRBJ1-2, with TRBD1 matching 7 bases. Germline lookup yields CDR1 GTSNPN and CDR2 SVGIG (reference sequence). V was pared by 2 bases and J by 4 bases, with 4 bases of the junction left unmatched. The CDR3 loop spans 13 amino acids. The CDR3 spells CAWSRQGVYGYTF. Here the CDR3 DNA reads TGTGCCTGGAGTAGGCAGGGGGTCTATGGCTACACCTTC. The full variable domain, completed using reference TRBV30 and TRBJ1-2, is SQTIHQWPATLVQPVGSPLSLECTVEGTSNPNLYWYRQAAGRGLQLLFYSVGIGQISSEVPQNLSASRPQDRQFILSSKKLLLSDSGFYLCAWSRQGVYGYTFGSGTRLTVV.

This clone appeared a single time. The chain joins TRBV5-6 to TRBJ1-4; D gene uncertain. The CDR3 loop spans 15 amino acids. Germline values: CDR1 SGHDT, CDR2 YYEEEE. V was clipped by 0 bases and J by 3 bases, with 9 bases between them. The CDR3 DNA sequence: TGTGCCAGCAGCTTGGTGGGGAGCTCTAATGAAAAACTGTTTTTT. As protein: CASSLVGSSNEKLFF.

V usage is TRBV19 and J usage is TRBJ2-5; a weak D match, TRBD2 (5 bases). Per the germline V gene, CDR1 is LNHDA and CDR2 is SQIVND (reference sequence). This CDR3 region has 14 residues. V lost 1 base and J 1 base, leaving 7 bases between the germline ends. The CDR3 DNA reads as TGTGCCAGTAGTATAGGGGGAGTCCAAGAGACCCAGTACTTC. Encoded protein: CASSIGGVQETQYF. Full variable domain (rest looked up from reference TRBV19 and TRBJ2-5): DGGITQSPKYLFRKEGQNVTLSCEQNLNHDAMYWYRQDPGQGLRLIYYSQIVNDFQKGDIAEGYSVSREKKESFPLTVTSAQKNPTAFYLCASSIGGVQETQYFGPGTRLLVL.

The chain couples TRBV7-9 to TRBJ2-5; TRBD1 might be the D (5 bases). V gave up 1 base and J gave up 5 bases, with 8 bases separating them. Germline assignment: CDR1 SEHNR and CDR2 FQNEAQ (reference sequence). This CDR3 contains 13 residues. The CDR3 DNA reads TGTGCCAGCAGCTTAGAAGGGGTGGAGACCCAGTACTTC. This translates into CASSLEGVETQYF.

This clone was counted only a few times. The genes are TRBV6-8 and TRBJ1-2, with TRBD1 matching over 7 bases. This CDR3 comprises 17 residues. Germline loops: CDR1 MNHGY, CDR2 SAAAGT. J lost 3 bases, V lost 2 bases, and 12 bases had no gene match. This chain's CDR3 is CASSYQPQIRGDYGYTF. CDR3 nucleotide sequence: TGTGCCAGCAGTTACCAGCCCCAGATCAGGGGGGACTATGGCTACACCTTC.

This chain joins TRBV3-1 (or the pseudogene TRBV3-2) and TRBJ2-1, with 10 nucleotides matching TRBD1. Per the germline V gene, CDR1 is LGHDT and CDR2 is YNNKEL (reference sequence). CDR3 length equals 15 residues. Trimming took 4 bases from V and 0 from J; bases not matched to a gene: 0. Here the CDR3 reads CASSRTGGSYNEQFF. CDR3 DNA sequence: TGTGCCAGCAGCCGGACAGGGGGCTCCTACAATGAGCAGTTCTTC.

This chain links TRBV3-1 (or the pseudogene TRBV3-2) with TRBJ2-7, with D tentatively TRBD2 (5 bases). The CDR3 is made up of 13 amino acids. Deletions cut 4 bases from V and 6 bases from J, with 13 bases between. Germline-derived CDR1 and CDR2 are LGHDT and YNNKEL (reference sequence). The CDR3 region has the DNA TGTGCCAGCAGCCCAGGAAGAGGGAGCGAGCAGTACTTC. This translates into CASSPGRGSEQYF.

The V and J genes are TRBV9 and TRBJ1-6; 7 positions match TRBD1. The trim removed 3 bases at V and 7 bases at J, leaving 7 bases unmatched. CDR3 length: 15 amino acids. CDR1 and CDR2 from the germline V gene are SGDLS and YYNGEE. As DNA, the CDR3 is TGTGCCAGCAGCGAGACCACAGGGGTCAATTCACCCCTCCACTTT. Protein sequence: CASSETTGVNSPLHF.

CDR3 nucleotide sequence: TGTGCCTGGAGTGTAGTAGGAGGGTACAGTGGAAACACCATATATTTT. Protein product: CAWSVVGGYSGNTIYF. This chain joins TRBV30 and TRBJ1-3; no reliable D call. The CDR3 loop spans 16 amino acids. V lost 0 bases, J lost 3 bases, and 15 bases lay in between. Germline assignment: CDR1 GTSNPN and CDR2 SVGIG (reference sequence).

This clone has only one observation. The V and J genes are TRBV11-1 and TRBJ2-5; 7 positions agree with TRBD2. The CDR3 contains 14 residues. Trimming at V came to 6 bases and at J to 3 bases, leaving 7 bases not matched to a gene. Germline V gene lookup returns CDR1 SGHAT and CDR2 FQDESV (reference sequence). The chain's CDR3 is CASSFIGLEETQYF. CDR3 bases: TGTGCCAGCAGTTTCATCGGACTAGAAGAGACCCAGTACTTC.

V and J are TRBV19 and TRBJ1-5, with 8 bases matching TRBD1. The germline gives CDR1 LNHDA, CDR2 SQIVND (reference sequence). CDR3 length: 15 amino acids. The J segment lost 4 bases and the V segment lost 4 bases, leaving 6 bases of the junction unmatched. CDR3 DNA: TGTGCCAGTAGTACCTTGGACAGGGAGAATCAGCCCCAGCATTTT. It yields the protein CASSTLDRENQPQHF. Supplemented by reference TRBV19 and TRBJ1-5, the full variable domain reads DGGITQSPKYLFRKEGQNVTLSCEQNLNHDAMYWYRQDPGQGLRLIYYSQIVNDFQKGDIAEGYSVSREKKESFPLTVTSAQKNPTAFYLCASSTLDRENQPQHFGDGTRLSIL.

The CDR3 here is CATEGTSGYEQYF. CDR3 sequence (DNA): TGTGCCACGGAGGGGACTAGCGGTTACGAGCAGTACTTC. The V gene is TRBV6-5, the J gene TRBJ2-7; 11 bases fit TRBD2. The length of the CDR3 is 13 residues. Germline lookup yields CDR1 MNHEY and CDR2 SVGAGI. The junction had 6 bases not matched to a gene; V was cut back by 10 bases and J by 4 bases.